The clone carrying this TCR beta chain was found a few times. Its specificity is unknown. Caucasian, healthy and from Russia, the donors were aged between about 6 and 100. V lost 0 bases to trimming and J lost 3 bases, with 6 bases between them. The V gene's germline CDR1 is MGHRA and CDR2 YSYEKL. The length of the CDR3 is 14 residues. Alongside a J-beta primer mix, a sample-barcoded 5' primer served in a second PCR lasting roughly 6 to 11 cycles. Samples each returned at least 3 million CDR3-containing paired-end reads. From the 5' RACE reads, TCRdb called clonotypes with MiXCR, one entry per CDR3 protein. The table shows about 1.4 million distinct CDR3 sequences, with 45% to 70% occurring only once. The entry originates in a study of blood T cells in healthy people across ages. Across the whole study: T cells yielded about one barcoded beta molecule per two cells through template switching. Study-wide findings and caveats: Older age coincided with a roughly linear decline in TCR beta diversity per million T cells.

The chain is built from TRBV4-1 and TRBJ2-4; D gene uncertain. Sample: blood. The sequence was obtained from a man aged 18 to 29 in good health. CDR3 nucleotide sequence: TGCGCCAGCAGCCAAGAGGCCAGCAAAAACATTCAGTACTTC. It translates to CASSQEASKNIQYF.